The 15 T cell receptor beta chains in this list originate from one sample, sequenced in a study of T cell repertoires in cytomegalovirus infection. TCRdb called the reads again in MiXCR, with one record for every CDR3 protein. The sample yields some 180,000 distinct CDR3 sequences, approximately 9.6% seen once. Sequencing used PBMCs. The receptors stem from a human donor in good health (CMV status not recorded). Some clones in this sample may be carry-over from other donors' samples.

This clonotype occurred a few times. DNA for the CDR3: TGTGCCTGGAGGACGACAGGGGTGGAGACCCAGTACTTC. It is translated as CAWRTTGVETQYF. The rearrangement uses TRBV30 and TRBJ2-5, with 8 bases identical to TRBD1. Germline values: CDR1 GTSNPN, CDR2 SVGIG (reference sequence). V trimming: 3 bases; J trimming: 5 bases; junction bases outside the gene matches: 5. The CDR3 has 13 amino acids.

The sample holds a few counts of this clonotype. The chain uses TRBV12-3 or TRBV12-4 and TRBJ1-1, with D possibly TRBD1 on 5 matching bases. Trimming took 6 bases from V and 5 from J, leaving 16 bases between them. This CDR3 is built from 14 residues. The CDR3 nucleotides are TGTGCCAGCAGGACCCCCGGGGCGCGGACTGAAGCTTTCTTT. Encoded protein: CASRTPGARTEAFF.

The chain has TRBV6-2 or TRBV6-3 and TRBJ2-6; 7 bases line up with TRBD1. V trimming: 8 bases; J trimming: 2 bases; junction bases outside the gene matches: 12. Germline V gives CDR1 MNHEY, CDR2 SVGEGT. The CDR3 has 17 residues. CDR3 loop: CASDSNRGPPGANVLTF. The CDR3, as DNA: TGTGCCAGCGATTCTAACAGGGGTCCCCCTGGGGCCAACGTCCTGACTTTC.

This clonotype was observed a few times. The J gene is TRBJ1-5, the V gene TRBV20-1, with D perhaps TRBD1 (5 bases). Trimming took off 3 bases at V and 7 bases at J, with 10 bases between the two ends. The CDR3 sequence is 12 residues long. CDR1 and CDR2 from the germline V gene are DFQATT and SNEGSKA (reference sequence). CDR3 sequence: CSASTGGQPQHF. In DNA form, the CDR3 reads TGCAGTGCTAGCACCGGGGGGCAGCCCCAGCATTTT.

V gene TRBV19 combines with J gene TRBJ2-5, with D perhaps matching TRBD1 (5 bases). Germline V lookup: CDR1 LNHDA, CDR2 SQIVND (reference sequence). This CDR3 spans 15 amino acids. V lost 3 bases and J lost 2, with 13 bases in between. The CDR3 sequence: CASSIWAGLQETQYF. The CDR3 nucleotides read TGTGCCAGTAGTATCTGGGCAGGGCTACAAGAGACCCAGTACTTC.

This clonotype has just a few counts. CDR3 DNA: TGCAGTGCGCCAGGGAGCGGGAGGGGGGAGCAGTACTTC. Residues: CSAPGSGRGEQYF. This sequence joins TRBV20-1 and TRBJ2-7; TRBD2 agrees at 10 bases. Unmatched junction bases numbered 9, after V lost 6 bases and J lost 7 bases. The CDR3 length is 13 residues. The germline V gene has CDR1 DFQATT and CDR2 SNEGSKA (reference sequence).

In regard to this clonotype: This sequence may be a read error, since a much larger clone differs from it by one base. The rearrangement uses TRBV29-1 and TRBJ2-4; 8 nucleotides agree with TRBD1. V lost 4 bases and J lost 3; bases outside the gene matches: 5. The CDR3 length is 14 residues. Per the germline V gene, CDR1 is SQVTM and CDR2 is ANQGSEA. CDR3 protein: CSVVTGGLKNIQYF. The CDR3 nucleotides are TGCAGCGTTGTAACAGGGGGACTCAAAAACATTCAGTACTTC.

This clonotype was observed many times. V gene TRBV12-3 or TRBV12-4 combines with J gene TRBJ1-1, with D tentatively TRBD1 (6 bases). V was pared by 6 bases and J by 12 bases, with 20 bases between. The CDR3 consists of 13 residues. The CDR3 loop is CASSLAGTFSSFF. DNA for the CDR3: TGTGCCAGCAGCCTAGCCGGGACATTCTCTTCTTTCTTT.

The chain uses TRBV6-1 and TRBJ2-1; the D gene is possibly TRBD1 (6 bases). Per the germline V gene, CDR1 is MNHNS and CDR2 is SASEGT. This CDR3 contains 14 residues. Trimming pared 8 bases from V and 4 bases from J, leaving 15 bases between. DNA for the CDR3: TGTGCCAGCCCACCAGGGGCCGCGTACAATGAGCAGTTCTTC. Encoded protein: CASPPGAAYNEQFF.

At least ten counts were recorded for this clonotype. V gene TRBV7-2 combines with J gene TRBJ1-1; maybe TRBD1 (5 bases). The length of the CDR3 is 18 residues. Germline CDR1 and CDR2: SGHTA and FQGNSA. V lost 2 bases and J 1 base, leaving 20 bases between the germline ends. CDR3 in amino acids: CASSLKPLGGVKNTEAFF. CDR3 sequence (DNA): TGTGCCAGCAGCTTAAAGCCTTTGGGGGGGGTTAAGAACACTGAAGCTTTCTTT.

This clonotype was picked up many times. The rearrangement links TRBV7-2 to TRBJ1-5, with TRBD1 matching over 9 bases. The ends lost 1 base at V and 5 bases at J; junction bases unmatched: 6. Germline CDR1 and CDR2: SGHTA and FQGNSA. This CDR3 has 16 amino acids. In DNA, the CDR3 is TGTGCCAGCAGCTTAGGCACAGGGGGCGCCCATCAGCCCCAGCATTTT. This translates into CASSLGTGGAHQPQHF.

This clonotype was recorded many times. The V gene is TRBV6-1, the J gene TRBJ1-1; D not certain. The CDR3 is made up of 13 amino acids. CDR1 MNHNS and CDR2 SASEGT come from the germline V gene. Trimming took 7 bases from V and 1 from J, leaving 10 bases between them. The DNA of the CDR3 is TGTGCCAGCATTCGAGAAACGAACACTGAAGCTTTCTTT. Its translation: CASIRETNTEAFF.

At least ten counts were recorded for this clonotype. This chain links TRBV10-3 with TRBJ2-1; D tentatively reads TRBD1 or TRBD2 (5 bases each). Trimming removed 6 bases at V and 7 bases at J, with 13 bases between. CDR3 length equals 13 residues. From germline, CDR1 is ENHRY and CDR2 SYGVKD. CDR3 sequence: CAIRGPRLNEQFF. DNA of the CDR3: TGTGCCATCAGGGGACCGAGATTGAATGAGCAGTTCTTC.

This clonotype was observed many times. The rearrangement links TRBV28 to TRBJ1-2, with 8 bases fitting TRBD1. From germline, CDR1 is MDHEN and CDR2 SYDVKM. This CDR3 has 15 amino acids. The J segment lost 8 bases and the V segment lost 9 bases, leaving 17 bases of the junction unmatched. The CDR3: CASTREGTGALGYTF. The CDR3 DNA is TGTGCCAGTACGCGGGAGGGGACAGGCGCCCTGGGCTACACCTTC.

This clonotype was counted ten times or more. The rearrangement uses TRBV14 and TRBJ2-7; D possibly uses TRBD1 or TRBD2 (5 bases each). Trimming took off 3 bases at V and 2 bases at J, with 20 bases between the two ends. Germline assignment: CDR1 SGHDN and CDR2 FVKESK. The CDR3 spans 17 residues. CDR3 sequence: CASSHVRFEGITYEQYF. CDR3 nucleotides: TGTGCCAGCAGCCACGTCCGGTTTGAGGGGATAACCTACGAGCAGTACTTC. The complete variable domain, with remaining parts taken from reference TRBV14 and TRBJ2-7, reads EAGVTQFPSHSVIEKGQTVTLRCDPISGHDNLYWYRRVMGKEIKFLLHFVKESKQDESGMPNNRFLAERTGGTYSTLKVQPAELEDSGVYFCASSHVRFEGITYEQYFGPGTRLTVT.